This T cell receptor (beta chain) stems from a study of CD8 T cells in ankylosing spondylitis (dated by TCRdb to about 2017). Study-level background: The study profiled T cell receptor beta repertoires in healthy donors and ankylosing spondylitis patients to find disease-linked TCR variants. Peripheral blood samples were taken, and synovial fluid was additionally collected from ankylosing spondylitis patients. In total, the full study cohort was made up of roughly 110 healthy donors and approximately 27 ankylosing spondylitis patients. Findings and caveats that apply to the study as a whole: The disease-linked clones had a CD8+ phenotype and were found at relatively low frequencies in peripheral blood. Some motif variants were previously reported in synovial fluid and blood of reactive arthritis patients, suggesting common disease-initiation mechanisms. The disease-linked clones were reported as significantly enriched in matched synovial fluid samples from ankylosing spondylitis patients. A TCR beta motif made up of eight highly homologous amino acid variants appeared to be characteristic of blood from ankylosing spondylitis patients.

The listed sequencing device is Illumina HiSeq 2500. Quantitative 5'-RACE with molecular barcodes was used to prepare TCR beta libraries. For the original study's pipeline: A new computational method, built on a probabilistic model of VDJ rearrangement, was used to identify disease-linked TCR variants. Clones were called with MiXCR by TCRdb after fastp trimmed the public reads at Q25, and only in-frame beta chains were retained. When rows share a CDR3 protein, they turn into one entry using the most common DNA and genes. The V and J calls shown here were made by TCRdb, not taken from the authors' results. The sample has 290,000 or so distinct CDR3 sequences on record, less than 25% of them singletons. About 3.7% of the sample lies in the top ten. The CDR3 contains 11 residues, cysteine and phenylalanine counted. Solely the CDR3 DNA is kept, with 33 bases framed from the first base. CDR1 and CDR2, looked up from the germline V gene (reference sequence), are DFQATT and SNEGSKA. Trimming takes 6 bases from V and 7 bases from J, and the germline ends sit 12 bases apart.

This clonotype was seen ten or more times. Its antigen is currently not known. The record has no base qualities; no much larger clone is one base away. The chain is encoded by TRBV20-1 joined to TRBJ1-2, with the D gene uncertain. The sequenced sample consisted of blood, either unsorted or a sorted T cell fraction (not recorded which). The receptor comes from a female donor with ankylosing spondylitis or in good health (not recorded which). The DNA sequence reads TGCAGTGCGACACATATGGGTGGCTACACCTTC. It is translated as CSATHMGGYTF.